This T cell receptor (beta chain) is drawn from a study of T cells after yellow fever vaccination. Turning to the study itself: SMART-Seq v4 Ultra Low Input prepared libraries from low-cell fractions. Study-wide results and limits: Contaminants from the bulk population, in the form of abundant clonotypes, could be found in FACS-sorted repertoires.

Many counts were recorded for this clonotype. TCRdb itself ran the 5' RACE reads through MiXCR, one entry per CDR3 protein. The sample has under 55,000 distinct CDR3 sequences; 6% to 7% are singletons. J was trimmed by 2 bases and V by 8 bases; bases with no gene match: 6. Germline-derived CDR1 and CDR2 are DFQATT and SNEGSKA (reference sequence). This CDR3 has 13 residues. The V and J genes are TRBV20-1 and TRBJ1-2; 9 bases fit TRBD1. The sequences come from CD8+ T cells not binding an NS4B(214-222) dextramer, sorted from PBMCs, collected 45 days after the yellow fever booster vaccination. The receptor was derived from a man aged 25 to 45 who received the YFV17D yellow fever vaccine. This CDR3 reads CSPTGGTNYGYTF. The CDR3 coding sequence is TGCAGTCCCACAGGGGGCACCAACTATGGCTACACCTTC.